This TCR beta chain was captured in a study of CXCR3-negative and CXCR3-positive naive CD8 T cells (dated by TCRdb to 2018 to 2020). Turning to the overall study: In total, 130 million to 150 million TRB reads were obtained, or roughly 1.5 +/- 0.3 million reads per library. The TRBV-TRBJ cluster analysis covered naive subsets from several donors and memory cells from 3 donors. Diversity and physicochemical repertoire analyses were performed on about a dozen donors pooled from two independent experiments.

Instrument used: NextSeq 550. The Human TCR Profiling Kit (MiLaboratory) was used to prepare UMI-labeled 5' RACE TRB cDNA libraries. The full amount of extracted RNA was used for cDNA synthesis, and the full amount of resulting cDNA was used for PCR amplification. Libraries were prepared in parallel with an identical number of PCR cycles. In the authors' own workflow: MIGEC and MiXCR extracted about 48,000 +/- 9,800 unique UMI-labeled TRB cDNA molecules per library, requiring at least two reads per UMI. On average, approximately 40,000 +/- 10,000 functional in-frame TRB CDR3 nucleotide clonotypes lacking stop codons were found per library. After downsampling to 5000 UMI-labeled TRB molecules per sample, diversity metrics, including normalized Shannon-Wiener and Chao1, were computed in VDJtools. VDJtools was used to calculate clonotype-size-weighted physicochemical properties of the central five CDR3 residues, namely interaction energy, strength, volume and Kidera factor 4. TCRdb reprocessed the reads into one record per CDR3 protein sequence, lacking DNA. These V and J calls rely on TCRdb rather than the paper's analysis. The sample table holds under 85,000 distinct CDR3 sequences. The ten largest account for under 0.8% of the sample.

CDR1 and CDR2, per the germline V gene (reference sequence), are SEHNR and FQNEAQ. The CDR3 spans 14 residues, from the cysteine through the phenylalanine. The coding DNA is unavailable. As regards this clonotype: This clone's antigen is unknown.

Each CD8+ T cell subset was flow-sorted in triplicate, with approximately 300,000 cells per subset placed directly into RLT lysis buffer. Naive CD8+ T cells were defined stringently as CD45RO-CCR7+CD27+CD95- to exclude memory contaminants. Standard density gradient centrifugation was used to isolate peripheral blood mononuclear cells from buffy coats. A FACSAria III was used to flow-sort naive CD8+ T cells into CXCR3-negative and CXCR3-positive populations. An RNeasy Mini Kit was used to extract total RNA from the sorted cells. General conclusions and limits of the study: Surface CD5, linked to self-reactivity in mice, was comparable between naive subsets; TCR interaction strength was therefore also inferred from TRB CDR3 physicochemical properties. Both naive subsets had comparably high repertoire diversity, while memory CD8+ T cells had much lower repertoire diversity. TRBV-TRBJ usage was similar between naive CXCR3-negative and CXCR3-positive cells from the same donor, while memory cells showed distinct patterns. Freshly isolated PBMCs were used for most assays because CXCR3 expression partially decreased after cryopreservation. TRB CDR3s from CXCR3-positive naive cells showed higher hydrophobicity (lower Kidera factor 4), lower energy, and higher strength and volume indices than CXCR3-negative naive cells.

The sequence came from a human donor in good health. Some clones in this sample may be carry-over from other donors' samples. Material for sequencing was naive CXCR3+ CD8+ T cells from blood. The cell subset or site label corresponds to: CD45RO-CCR7+CD27+CD95- naive CD8+ T cells expressing CXCR3 (TNR3+). The chain was built from TRBV7-9 and TRBJ2-1; TCRdb returns TRBD1, unconfirmable since there is no DNA. The encoded CDR3 is CASSLVGQYNEQFF.